The sample holds many counts of the clone carrying this TCR beta chain. As yet, its antigen is unknown. This record belongs to a study of shared clonotypes between healthy human individuals. Study-wide results and limits: Limited genetic and exposure-history diversity came from having few donors. In general, naive subsets displayed greater estimated richness than memory subsets did. Several donors showed sharing of around 5.3% of naive CD4 clonotypes.

Both subsets, CD45RA+ naive and CD45RA-negative memory, were split from the CD4+ cells. Looked up from germline, CDR1 is KGHSH and CDR2 is LQKENI. V was trimmed by 6 bases and J by 4 bases, leaving 15 bases between them. The CDR3 runs to 14 residues. Some clones are missing from TCRdb's copy, which holds only in-frame ones; the method was immunoSEQ multiplex PCR. The sample holds hundreds of thousands of clones, less than 80% seen once. Input material: memory CD4+ T cells sorted from blood. Subset of the sample: CD45RA-negative fraction. The chain couples TRBV18 to TRBJ1-2, with D hard to call. The origin of this receptor is a woman in her 30s in good health. CDR3 protein: CASSPVSDFYGYTF. CDR3 bases: TGTGCCAGCTCGCCCGTGAGCGATTTCTATGGCTACACCTTC.